This note documents a single T cell receptor beta chain sequence. This sample is drawn from a study of preoperative IRX-2 immunotherapy in early breast cancer. V trimming: 5 bases; J trimming: 2 bases; junction bases outside the gene matches: 11. CDR3 length equals 19 residues. Per germline, CDR1 SGHNT and CDR2 YENEEA. Sample treatment: preoperative locoregional IRX-2 cytokine immunotherapy. This table comes from immunoSEQ multiplex PCR, and its TCRdb copy is limited to in-frame clones, with some not included. The sample includes about 10,000 clones, approximately 79% of them seen just once. The chain carries TRBV11-3 and TRBJ2-4; 14 positions agree with TRBD2. This receptor was obtained from a human donor with breast cancer. The specimen was lymph node tissue, collected before IRX-2 immunotherapy. CDR3 sequence reads: CASSHGTSGRELTKNIQYF. DNA of the CDR3: TGTGCCAGCAGCCATGGGACTAGCGGGAGAGAGTTAACCAAAAACATTCAGTACTTC.